This TCR beta chain was obtained from a study of molecular identifiers for immune sequencing clone quantification. Turning to the study itself: Replicate RNA from about 20,000 or 100,000 naive CD8 T cells formed five aliquots; four were sequenced.

V trimming: 6 bases; J trimming: 2 bases; junction bases outside the gene matches: 6. This CDR3 contains 14 residues. The germline CDR1 and CDR2 sequences are MNHEY and SVGAGI. The bulk TCR libraries were made with methods described before and with listed TCR primers. TCRdb recomputed calls from the PCR reads with MiXCR, one row per CDR3 protein. The sample lists under 650,000 distinct CDR3 sequences, around 20% occurring once. Study-level points and caveats: Clones carrying above 20 RNA copies accounted for over 99% of effector molecules, under 1% in naive cells.

Remarks on this clonotype: Its specificity is not known.

Naive CD8 T cells were FACS-sorted by CD8+CD4-CCR7+CD45RA+ markers. The receptor was isolated from a human donor in good health. Some libraries in this study had Jurkat cell RNA spiked in. The J gene is TRBJ2-7, the V gene TRBV6-5; 8 nucleotides match TRBD1. Sequencing used naive CD8+ T cells from blood, with Jurkat cell RNA spiked in. Subset in this sample: FACS-sorted CD8+CD4-CCR7+CD45RA+ naive T cells. The CDR3 coding sequence is TGTGCCAGCAGCCCCTTCAGGGGGCCCTACGAGCAGTACTTC. Its protein is CASSPFRGPYEQYF.